This T cell receptor (beta chain) was sequenced in a study of cytomegalovirus exposure and HLA in healthy donors. CDR1 is SGHTA and CDR2 is FQGNSA in the germline V gene. Trimming left V 1 base short and J 7 bases short, with 11 bases between. This CDR3 spans 15 amino acids. Only in-frame clones appear in the TCRdb table, and some are missing; sequencing was by immunoSEQ multiplex PCR. This table has approximately 70,000 clones, around 94% appearing once. The study drew the donors from its approximately 130-subject validation cohort, separate from the approximately 700-subject first cohort. This clonotype was obtained from a woman aged 18-29 years in good health and CMV-seropositive. V gene TRBV7-2 combines with J gene TRBJ1-6; D unclear. Sequenced: PBMCs. Here the CDR3 DNA reads TGTGCCAGCAGCTTAGTACAGAAGCGGAATTCACCCCTCCACTTT. It specifies CASSLVQKRNSPLHF.